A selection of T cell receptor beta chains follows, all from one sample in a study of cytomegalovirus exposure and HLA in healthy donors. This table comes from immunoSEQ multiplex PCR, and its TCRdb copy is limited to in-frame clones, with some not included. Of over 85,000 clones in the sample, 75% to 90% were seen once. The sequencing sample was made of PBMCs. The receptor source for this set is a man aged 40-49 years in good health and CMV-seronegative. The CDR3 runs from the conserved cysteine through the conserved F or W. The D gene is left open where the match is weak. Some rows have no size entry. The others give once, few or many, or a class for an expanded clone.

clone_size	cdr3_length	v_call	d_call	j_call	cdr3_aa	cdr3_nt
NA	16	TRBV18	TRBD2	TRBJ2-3	CASSPGTSGAGNTQYF	TGTGCCAGCTCACCCGGGACTAGCGGCGCCGGAAATACGCAGTATTTT
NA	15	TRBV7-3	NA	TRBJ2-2	CASSPGAGATGELFF	TGTGCCAGCAGTCCAGGGGCGGGGGCCACCGGGGAGCTGTTTTTT
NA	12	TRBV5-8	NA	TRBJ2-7	CASSLSLVKQYF	TGCGCCAGCAGCTTGAGCCTCGTCAAGCAGTACTTC
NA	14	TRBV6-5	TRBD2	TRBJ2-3	CASSEAGGTDTQYF	TGTGCCAGCTCAGAGGCGGGGGGCACAGATACGCAGTATTTT
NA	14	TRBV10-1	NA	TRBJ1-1	CASSCDRRNTEAFF	TGCGCCAGCAGTTGCGATAGGAGGAACACTGAAGCTTTCTTT
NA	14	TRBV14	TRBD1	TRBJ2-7	CASSQGDSHYEQYF	TGTGCCAGCAGCCAAGGGGACAGCCACTACGAGCAGTACTTC
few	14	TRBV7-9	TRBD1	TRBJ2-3	CASSYTGAADTQYF	TGTGCCAGCAGCTACACAGGGGCGGCAGATACGCAGTATTTT
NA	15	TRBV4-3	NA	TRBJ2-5	CASSQNQGTQETQYF	TGCGCCAGCAGCCAAAATCAGGGGACCCAAGAGACCCAGTACTTC
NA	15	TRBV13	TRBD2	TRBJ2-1	CASSRGTSGGGEQFF	TGTGCCAGCAGCCGTGGGACTAGCGGGGGGGGTGAGCAGTTCTTC
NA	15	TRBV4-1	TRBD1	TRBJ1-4	CASSPPGQVWEKLFF	TGCGCCAGCAGCCCCCCAGGACAGGTTTGGGAAAAACTGTTTTTT
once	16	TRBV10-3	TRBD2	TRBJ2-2	CASNPFTSAYTGELFF	TGTGCCTCAAACCCGTTTACTAGCGCCTATACCGGGGAGCTGTTTTTT
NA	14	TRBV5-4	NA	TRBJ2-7	CASSEMDRPYEQYF	TGTGCCAGCAGCGAGATGGACAGACCCTACGAGCAGTACTTC
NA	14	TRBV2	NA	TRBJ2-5	CASTDYKEQETQYF	TGTGCCAGTACGGACTACAAAGAACAAGAGACCCAGTACTTC
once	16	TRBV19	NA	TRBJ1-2	CASREGQHRVNYGYTF	TGTGCCAGTAGAGAGGGGCAGCACAGGGTTAACTATGGCTACACCTTC
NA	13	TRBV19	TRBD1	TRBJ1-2	CASSPRDRDGYTF	TGTGCCAGTAGTCCTCGGGACAGGGACGGCTACACCTTC